Below are 21 T cell receptor beta chains sequenced from a single sample in a study of T cell repertoires in cytomegalovirus infection. TCRdb reprocessed the reads via MiXCR and lists one record per CDR3 protein. The data show about 98,000 distinct CDR3 sequences, approximately 16% seen once. The sequenced material came from PBMCs. The receptors here all came from a human donor in good health (CMV status not recorded). Some clones in this sample may be carry-over from other donors' samples.

The table lists this clonotype with a few counts. The chain employs TRBV5-4 and TRBJ2-1, with D possibly being TRBD1 (6 bases). The CDR3 is made up of 16 amino acids. With 2 bases removed from V and 4 bases from J, the gap between germline ends came to 16 bases. Per germline, CDR1 SGHNT and CDR2 YYREEE (reference sequence). CDR3 nucleotide sequence: TGTGCCAGCAGCTTTAAGTGGACAGAAAGTTACAATGAGCAGTTCTTC. Encoded protein: CASSFKWTESYNEQFF.

This clonotype occurred once. This may be a read error, as it is one base from a much larger clone. The rearrangement links TRBV7-8 to TRBJ2-1, with 13 bases fitting TRBD2. The CDR3 totals 14 residues. J lost 16 bases, V lost 1 base, and 7 bases had no gene match. Germline CDR1 reads SGHVS; CDR2 reads FQNEAQ. CDR3 DNA sequence: TGTGCCAGCAGCTTAGACCAACTAGCGGGGGGGCAATTCTTC. This translates into CASSLDQLAGGQFF.

This clonotype has more than one count but fewer than ten. This rearrangement joins TRBV18 to TRBJ1-6; the D is unclear. V shed 3 bases and J shed 5 bases, with 8 bases lying between them. Looked up from germline, CDR1 is KGHSH and CDR2 is LQKENI. This CDR3 comprises 14 residues. The CDR3 protein is CASSPSQNNSPLHF. The CDR3 bases are TGTGCCAGCTCACCGTCCCAGAATAATTCACCCCTCCACTTT. Combining the CDR3 with reference TRBV18 and TRBJ1-6 gives the whole variable domain NAGVMQNPRHLVRRRGQEARLRCSPMKGHSHVYWYRQLPEEGLKFMVYLQKENIIDESGMPKERFSAEFPKEGPSILRIQQVVRGDSAAYFCASSPSQNNSPLHFGNGTRLTVT.

This clonotype has a handful of counts. This rearrangement joins TRBV5-1 to TRBJ1-5; tentatively, D is TRBD1 (6 bases). Per the germline V gene, CDR1 is SGHRS and CDR2 is YFSETQ. V was pared by 4 bases and J by 4 bases, with 12 bases between. The CDR3 is made up of 14 amino acids. The CDR3 loop is CASSPGQENQPQHF. CDR3 nucleotide sequence: TGCGCCAGCAGCCCGGGACAAGAAAATCAGCCCCAGCATTTT. Looking up the rest from reference TRBV5-1 and TRBJ1-5 gives the full variable domain: KAGVTQTPRYLIKTRGQQVTLSCSPISGHRSVSWYQQTPGQGLQFLFEYFSETQRNKGNFPGRFSGRQFSNSRSEMNVSTLELGDSALYLCASSPGQENQPQHFGDGTRLSIL.

Many counts were recorded for this clonotype. The chain is built from TRBV12-3 or TRBV12-4 and TRBJ1-6, with D possibly TRBD1 on 6 matching bases. V shed 1 base and J shed 6 bases, with 7 bases lying between them. The CDR3 has 14 residues. The CDR3, as DNA: TGTGCCAGCAGTTTAGGAGGGGGTAATTCACCCCTCCACTTT. It translates to CASSLGGGNSPLHF.

The chain couples TRBV30 to TRBJ1-1; D is unclear. This CDR3 is 13 amino acids long. With 3 bases removed from V and 0 bases from J, the gap between germline ends came to 8 bases. Germline-derived CDR1 and CDR2 are GTSNPN and SVGIG (reference sequence). Here the CDR3 reads CAWREQMNTEAFF. CDR3 nucleotide sequence: TGTGCCTGGAGGGAACAGATGAACACTGAAGCTTTCTTT.

This clonotype appeared many times. The V gene is TRBV11-2, the J gene TRBJ2-7; a possible D gene is TRBD1 (6 bases). Per the germline V gene, CDR1 is SGHAT and CDR2 is FQNNGV. The CDR3 consists of 17 residues. The V and J ends lost 3 bases and 0 bases respectively, with 18 bases between them. The CDR3 nucleotides read TGTGCCAGCAGCTTTCGGGACATATCTTCCCGCTCCTACGAGCAGTACTTC. This translates into CASSFRDISSRSYEQYF.

This rearrangement joins TRBV29-1 to TRBJ2-3, with D possibly being TRBD1 (7 bases). Germline-derived CDR1 and CDR2 are SQVTM and ANQGSEA. The CDR3 covers 12 residues. CDR3 sequence (DNA): TGCAACGCAGGGGGGACTACAGATACGCAGTATTTT. Translating it yields CNAGGTTDTQYF.

Many counts were recorded for this clonotype. V usage is TRBV7-8 and J usage is TRBJ2-7, with D possibly called TRBD1 or TRBD2 (7 bases each). CDR1 and CDR2 (germline): SGHVS, FQNEAQ. With 4 bases removed from V and 4 bases from J, the gap between germline ends came to 17 bases. The CDR3 sequence is 15 residues long. CDR3: CASSSEGRGGYEQYF. CDR3 coding DNA: TGTGCCAGCAGCTCCGAGGGCAGGGGGGGATACGAGCAGTACTTC.

This clonotype was seen only a few times. This chain joins TRBV28 and TRBJ2-2; TRBD2 aligns across 8 bases. The germline V gene has CDR1 MDHEN and CDR2 SYDVKM. V was clipped by 3 bases and J by 6 bases; unmatched bases: 3. The CDR3 loop spans 14 amino acids. This chain's CDR3 is CASSFDGGAGELFF. The CDR3 nucleotides read TGTGCCAGCAGTTTCGACGGGGGGGCCGGGGAGCTGTTTTTT.

As concerns this clonotype: The conserved closing phenylalanine or tryptophan is absent in this CDR3, likely reflecting a read error. The CDR3 region is CASSESDWEADTQYS. The DNA for the CDR3 is TGTGCCAGCAGTGAGTCGGATTGGGAGGCAGATACGCAGTATTCT. The V gene is TRBV6-1, the J gene TRBJ2-3, with D perhaps matching TRBD2 (6 bases). This CDR3 contains 15 residues. With 3 bases removed from V and 4 bases from J, the gap between germline ends came to 14 bases. Germline-derived CDR1 and CDR2 are MNHNS and SASEGT.

This clonotype was seen many times. The gene calls are TRBV7-2 and TRBJ2-5, with 7 nucleotides matching TRBD2. This CDR3 region has 16 residues. V lost 3 bases, J lost 1 base, and 8 bases stayed unmatched. The V gene's germline CDR1 is SGHTA and CDR2 FQGNSA. The CDR3 reads CASSLQIRTSQETQYF. CDR3 DNA: TGTGCCAGCAGCTTGCAGATCCGGACTAGCCAAGAGACCCAGTACTTC.

This clonotype appeared many times. V gene TRBV7-8 combines with J gene TRBJ2-5; D is possibly TRBD1 or TRBD2 (5 bases each). CDR1 and CDR2 (germline): SGHVS, FQNEAQ. This CDR3 contains 15 residues. The germline V and J ends were trimmed by 1 base and 5 bases, with 14 bases remaining between them. The CDR3 loop reads CASSLDLRGGETQYF. In nucleotides, the CDR3 is TGTGCCAGCAGCTTAGACCTCCGGGGCGGGGAGACCCAGTACTTC. The full variable domain, in which reference TRBV7-8 and TRBJ2-5 provide the parts outside the CDR3, is GAGVSQSPRYKVAKRGQDVALRCDPISGHVSLFWYQQALGQGPEFLTYFQNEAQLDKSGLPSDRFFAERPEGSVSTLKIQRTQQEDSAVYLCASSLDLRGGETQYFGPGTRLLVL.

This CDR3 is CSVRPRDLQETQYF. CDR3 DNA: TGCAGCGTCAGGCCCCGGGACTTACAAGAGACCCAGTACTTC. The genes are TRBV29-1 and TRBJ2-5; possibly TRBD2 for D (6 bases). The CDR3 consists of 14 residues. Germline values: CDR1 SQVTM, CDR2 ANQGSEA. V was trimmed by 6 bases and J by 2 bases, leaving 16 bases between them.

The genes are TRBV28 and TRBJ1-6; 8 nucleotides align to TRBD1. CDR1 is MDHEN, CDR2 SYDVKM, per germline. Trimming took 10 bases from V and 9 from J; bases not matched to a gene: 8. This CDR3 comprises 13 residues. CDR3 sequence (DNA): TGTGCCACTGATGACAGGGGAGGTTCACCCCTCCACTTT. Translated, it gives CATDDRGGSPLHF. Drawing the rest from reference TRBV28 and TRBJ1-6, the complete variable domain is DVKVTQSSRYLVKRTGEKVFLECVQDMDHENMFWYRQDPGLGLRLIYFSYDVKMKEKGDIPEGYSVSREKKERFSLILESASTNQTSMYLCATDDRGGSPLHFGNGTRLTVT.

In its sample, this clonotype was seen many times. This sequence joins TRBV24-1 and TRBJ2-3; unclear D gene. Germline lookup yields CDR1 KGHDR and CDR2 SFDVKD. V was cut by 4 bases and J by 8 bases, with 18 bases left in between. The length of the CDR3 is 15 residues. The CDR3 is CATSDLRTSPFTQYF. For the CDR3, the DNA is TGTGCCACCAGTGACCTCAGGACCTCGCCCTTTACGCAGTATTTT.

The CDR3, as DNA: TGTGCCAGCAGCCCCCTAGGCAGCCCAGGGATTACCCAGTACTTC. It specifies CASSPLGSPGITQYF. The rearrangement links TRBV7-9 to TRBJ2-5; D is possibly TRBD1 (5 bases). CDR3 size: 15 residues. Between the trimmed V and J ends, which lost 5 bases and 8 bases, there was a span of 21 bases. Per the germline V gene, CDR1 is SEHNR and CDR2 is FQNEAQ (reference sequence).

This chain joins TRBV6-6 and TRBJ1-5; D is unresolved. V gave up 7 bases and J gave up 4 bases, with 14 bases separating them. Germline-derived CDR1 and CDR2 are MNHNY and SVGAGI (reference sequence). This CDR3 is 14 amino acids long. The CDR3 spells CASTFHIRNQPQHF. The CDR3, as DNA: TGTGCCAGCACCTTCCATATACGAAATCAGCCCCAGCATTTT.

The table lists this clonotype with a few counts. The rearrangement links TRBV5-1 to TRBJ1-1, with no clear D. Germline V lookup: CDR1 SGHRS, CDR2 YFSETQ. V was pared by 0 bases and J by 0 bases, with 9 bases between. The CDR3 is made up of 15 amino acids. CDR3 residues: CASSLVPEMNTEAFF. The CDR3, as DNA: TGCGCCAGCAGCTTGGTTCCAGAAATGAACACTGAAGCTTTCTTT.

This clonotype has at least ten counts. The chain recombines TRBV7-2 with TRBJ2-7; D is perhaps TRBD1 or TRBD2 (5 bases each). The V end was cut by 3 bases, the J end by 2 bases, with 11 bases between. This CDR3 contains 14 residues. From germline, CDR1 is SGHTA and CDR2 FQGNSA. Here the CDR3 reads CASSLGRGTYEQYF. The CDR3 DNA reads TGTGCCAGCAGCTTGGGACGGGGCACCTACGAGCAGTACTTC. Supplemented by reference TRBV7-2 and TRBJ2-7, the full variable domain reads GAGVSQSPSNKVTEKGKDVELRCDPISGHTALYWYRQSLGQGLEFLIYFQGNSAPDKSGLPSDRFSAERTGGSVSTLTIQRTQQEDSAVYLCASSLGRGTYEQYFGPGTRLTVT.

The rearrangement uses TRBV6-6 and TRBJ2-7; D not resolved. V was shortened by 8 bases and J by 3 bases, with 17 bases between the two germline ends. Germline assignment: CDR1 MNHNY and CDR2 SVGAGI (reference sequence). The CDR3 covers 14 residues. Here the CDR3 reads CASRGRVRHYEQYF. DNA for the CDR3: TGTGCCAGCCGAGGACGGGTAAGGCACTACGAGCAGTACTTC.